A selection of T cell receptor beta chains follows, all from one sample in a study of shared clonotypes between healthy human individuals. TCRdb keeps only in-frame clones here, not all; method: immunoSEQ multiplex PCR. The sample has about 2.2 million clones, around 95% seen once; the top ten hold about 1.6%. Source material: naive CD8+ T cells from PBMCs. These TCRs come from a man between 18 and 29 years old in good health. Some clones in this sample may be carry-over from other donors' samples. The CDR3 runs from the conserved cysteine through the conserved F or W. D genes are given only for firm matches. Where a row states a size, it is once, few, many or the class of an expanded clone; other rows omit it.

once TRBJ2-3 . TRBV9 CASSPAHTRTDTQYF TGTGCCAGCAGCCCAGCCCACACGAGGACAGATACGCAGTATTTT
. TRBJ2-2 TRBD2 TRBV15 CATSRESGRAPRTGELFF TGTGCCACCAGCAGAGAGAGCGGGAGGGCCCCGCGGACCGGGGAGCTGTTTTTT
once TRBJ1-2 . TRBV4-3 CASSQDLRDHYGYTF TGCGCCAGCAGCCAAGATCTCCGGGATCACTATGGCTACACCTTC
. TRBJ2-5 . TRBV27 CASSLAPSAGTQYF TGTGCCAGCAGCCTCGCCCCCAGTGCGGGGACCCAGTACTTC
. TRBJ2-7 . TRBV6-5 CASSYGQGLYEQYF TGTGCCAGCAGTTACGGGCAGGGCCTGTACGAGCAGTACTTC
. TRBJ1-1 . TRBV5-1 CASSLDGTGYMNTEAFF TGCGCCAGCAGCTTAGATGGAACAGGGTATATGAACACTGAAGCTTTCTTT
. TRBJ1-4 . TRBV10-3 CAISSLLGDEKLFF TGTGCCATCAGTTCCCTACTGGGAGATGAAAAACTGTTTTTT
. TRBJ1-5 . TRBV14 CASSQDWRGTCNQPQHF TGTGCCAGCAGCCAAGATTGGAGGGGGACCTGCAATCAGCCCCAGCATTTT
. TRBJ2-3 . TRBV9 CASSVDERDTQYF TGTGCCAGCAGCGTAGATGAACGAGATACGCAGTATTTT
. TRBJ2-7 . TRBV28 CASSPPGAYEQYF TGTGCCAGCAGCCCGCCCGGGGCCTACGAGCAGTACTTC
. TRBJ2-2 . TRBV2 CASSVEREGFNTGELFF TGTGCCAGCAGTGTTGAGCGTGAGGGGTTCAACACCGGGGAGCTGTTTTTT
. TRBJ2-1 . TRBV11-2 CASSPGPREQLHNNEQFF TGTGCCAGCAGCCCAGGACCACGGGAACAGCTCCACAACAATGAGCAGTTCTTC
. TRBJ1-1 . TRBV4-1 CASSQELAGTEAFF TGCGCCAGCAGCCAAGAGCTCGCGGGCACTGAAGCTTTCTTT
few TRBJ1-2 . TRBV6-6 CASSYRRDDGYTF TGTGCCAGCAGTTACCGCCGGGACGATGGCTACACCTTC
few TRBJ1-2 . TRBV5-6 CASTTALWGYTF TGTGCCAGCACCACCGCGCTCTGGGGCTACACCTTC
once TRBJ2-7 . TRBV27 CASSLRGSYEQYF TGTGCCAGCAGTTTACGAGGGTCCTACGAGCAGTACTTC
. TRBJ1-3 . TRBV27 CASSPPGAGNTIYF TGTGCCAGCAGTCCCCCCGGGGCTGGAAACACCATATATTTT
. TRBJ2-1 . TRBV15 CATRDSNNEQFF TGTGCCACCAGAGACAGCAACAATGAGCAGTTCTTC
. TRBJ1-2 . TRBV4-3 CASSQDREGMDYGYTF TGCGCCAGCAGCCAAGATCGGGAGGGTATGGACTATGGCTACACCTTC
once TRBJ2-2 . TRBV2 CASRWGRDINAGELFF TGTGCCAGCAGATGGGGGCGGGACATCAACGCCGGGGAGCTGTTTTTT
. TRBJ2-7 . TRBV11-3 CASSLAHSGPYEQYF TGTGCCAGCAGCTTAGCTCATAGCGGACCCTACGAGCAGTACTTC
once TRBJ2-1 . TRBV19 CASSMFPVSPNEQFF TGTGCCAGTAGTATGTTTCCGGTCTCCCCAAATGAGCAGTTCTTC
. TRBJ2-1 . TRBV27 CASSSGTSFYNEQFF TGTGCCAGCAGTTCCGGGACATCCTTCTACAATGAGCAGTTCTTC
once TRBJ2-2 . TRBV9 CASSHDPGGIANTGELFF TGTGCCAGCAGCCACGACCCCGGCGGGATAGCGAACACCGGGGAGCTGTTTTTT
. TRBJ1-1 TRBD1 TRBV7-9 CASSLDRVLYWGTEAFF TGTGCCAGCAGCCTCGACAGGGTTCTTTATTGGGGCACTGAAGCTTTCTTT
. TRBJ2-1 . TRBV7-7 CASSLNYDSSYNEQFF TGTGCCAGCAGCTTAAACTACGATAGCTCCTACAATGAGCAGTTCTTC
. TRBJ2-6 . TRBV7-9 CASSIRAGVLTF TGTGCCAGCAGCATACGGGCCGGCGTCCTGACTTTC
once TRBJ2-1 . TRBV7-3 CASSLAQYNEQFF TGTGCCAGCAGCTTAGCACAGTACAATGAGCAGTTCTTC
. TRBJ2-2 . TRBV15 CATSSRVANTGELFF TGTGCCACCAGCAGCAGGGTCGCGAACACCGGGGAGCTGTTTTTT
. TRBJ2-7 TRBD2 TRBV30 CAWRLAGGNSEQYF TGTGCCTGGAGGCTAGCGGGAGGGAACTCGGAGCAGTACTTC
. TRBJ1-3 . TRBV28 CASSLSVGPVSGNTIYF TGTGCCAGCAGTTTATCCGTCGGACCCGTCTCTGGAAACACCATATATTTT
. TRBJ2-1 . TRBV27 CASSLSGPTIVEQFF TGTGCCAGCAGTTTATCTGGTCCGACGATCGTCGAGCAGTTCTTC
. TRBJ1-4 TRBD1 TRBV7-8 CASSLLRMETGDEKLFF TGTGCCAGCAGCTTACTAAGAATGGAGACAGGGGACGAAAAACTGTTTTTT
. TRBJ1-3 . TRBV13 CASSLVGSTGPIYF TGTGCCAGCAGCTTAGTAGGGTCTACAGGACCGATATATTTT
. TRBJ1-4 TRBD1 TRBV29-1 CSVAPELTGGVEKLFF TGCAGCGTTGCCCCCGAATTGACAGGGGGCGTCGAAAAACTGTTTTTT
. TRBJ1-4 . TRBV10-3 CAISEYLADTDEKLFF TGTGCCATCAGTGAGTATTTGGCCGATACGGATGAAAAACTGTTTTTT
. TRBJ2-5 TRBD1 TRBV4-1 CASSRPGGEETQYF TGCGCCAGCAGCCGTCCAGGGGGAGAAGAGACCCAGTACTTC
. TRBJ2-6 . TRBV14 CAGRSGANVLTF TGTGCCGGGCGGTCTGGGGCCAACGTCCTGACTTTC
. TRBJ1-2 TRBD1 TRBV7-2 CASSSRTGYYGYTF TGTGCCAGCAGCTCTCGGACAGGGTACTATGGCTACACCTTC
. TRBJ2-3 . TRBV9 CASSVFGRSTDTQYF TGTGCCAGCAGCGTGTTCGGCAGGAGCACAGATACGCAGTATTTT
. TRBJ1-1 TRBD1 TRBV4-2 CASSPRDREYTEAFF TGTGCCAGCAGCCCCCGGGACAGGGAATACACTGAAGCTTTCTTT
. TRBJ2-5 TRBD2 TRBV5-6 CASSLVPGSGPAQETQYF TGTGCCAGCAGCTTGGTCCCCGGTAGCGGGCCGGCCCAAGAGACCCAGTACTTC
. TRBJ2-2 . TRBV4-2 CASSQEQNTGELFF TGTGCCAGCAGCCAAGAACAGAACACCGGGGAGCTGTTTTTT
. TRBJ2-7 TRBD2 TRBV19 CASTASGRTEQYF TGTGCCAGTACAGCTAGCGGGAGAACCGAGCAGTACTTC
. TRBJ2-3 . TRBV27 CASSLSQRSSTDTQYF TGTGCCAGCAGTCTTTCTCAGCGGAGTAGCACAGATACGCAGTATTTT
. TRBJ1-5 . TRBV19 CASSIDSRGVQPQHF TGTGCCAGTAGTATTGATTCCAGGGGAGTTCAGCCCCAGCATTTT
. TRBJ2-7 . TRBV9 CASSVRPVASLLYEQYF TGTGCCAGCAGCGTTAGGCCCGTGGCTAGCCTACTTTACGAGCAGTACTTC
. TRBJ2-7 TRBD1 TRBV2 CASSETRGQGVYEQYF TGTGCCAGCAGTGAAACCAGGGGACAGGGGGTATACGAGCAGTACTTC
. TRBJ2-7 TRBD2 TRBV5-4 CASSFSGSSYEQYF TGTGCCAGCAGCTTCAGCGGGAGCTCCTACGAGCAGTACTTC
. TRBJ1-2 . TRBV7-3 CASSLRWQPANYGYTF TGTGCCAGCAGCTTAAGGTGGCAGCCAGCTAACTATGGCTACACCTTC
. TRBJ1-5 . TRBV28 CASSSLQGTGNQPQHF TGTGCCAGCAGTTCGCTACAGGGTACGGGCAATCAGCCCCAGCATTTT
. TRBJ1-5 . TRBV28 CARGQPQHF TGTGCCAGGGGGCAGCCCCAGCATTTT